A single T cell receptor beta chain is shown here with its context. Its antigen is still unknown. This sample is drawn from a study of OX40 agonist ivuxolimab in advanced cancers. Across the whole study: Patients with hepatocellular carcinoma, melanoma, renal cell or head and neck cancer made up the dose-escalation patients. It was permissible to have had prior anti-PD-1, anti-PD-L1 or anti-CTLA-4 therapy, and around 40% had some. One hepatocellular carcinoma and a couple of cutaneous melanoma patients partially responded. Study results and caveats: The investigators did not determine what antigen specificity the expanded peripheral T cells had.

CDR1 and CDR2 (germline): SGHRS, YFSETQ. This CDR3 comprises 14 residues. J was trimmed by 2 bases and V by 4 bases; bases with no gene match: 5. Data came from immunoSEQ multiplex PCR; TCRdb stores just in-frame clones and leaves some out. The table has about 79,000 clones, around 92% seen once. The TCR comes from an adult with an advanced solid tumor such as melanoma, head and neck, liver or kidney cancer. The J gene is TRBJ2-7, the V gene TRBV5-1; 8 nucleotides line up with TRBD1. The sequencing here drew on CD4+ or CD8+ T cells sorted from blood, taken in a trial of the OX40 agonist ivuxolimab. CDR3 nucleotide sequence: TGCGCCAGCAGCGAGCCGGGACAGGCCTACGAGCAGTACTTC. It encodes CASSEPGQAYEQYF.